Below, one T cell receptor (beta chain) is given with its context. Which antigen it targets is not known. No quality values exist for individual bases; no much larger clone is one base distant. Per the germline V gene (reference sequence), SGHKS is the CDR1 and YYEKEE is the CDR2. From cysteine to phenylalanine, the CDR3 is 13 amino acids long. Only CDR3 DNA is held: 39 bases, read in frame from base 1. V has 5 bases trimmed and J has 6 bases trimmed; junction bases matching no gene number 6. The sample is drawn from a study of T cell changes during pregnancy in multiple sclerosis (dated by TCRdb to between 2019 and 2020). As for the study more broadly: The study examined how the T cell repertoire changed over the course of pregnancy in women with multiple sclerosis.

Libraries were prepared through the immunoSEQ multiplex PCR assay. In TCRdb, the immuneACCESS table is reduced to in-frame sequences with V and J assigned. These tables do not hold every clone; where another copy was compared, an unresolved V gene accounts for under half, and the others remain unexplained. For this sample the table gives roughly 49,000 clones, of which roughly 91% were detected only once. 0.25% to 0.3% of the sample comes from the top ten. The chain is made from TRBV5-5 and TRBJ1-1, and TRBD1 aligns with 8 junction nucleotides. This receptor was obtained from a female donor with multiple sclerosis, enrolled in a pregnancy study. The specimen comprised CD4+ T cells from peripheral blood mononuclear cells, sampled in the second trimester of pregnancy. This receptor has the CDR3 CASSPRQGSEAFF. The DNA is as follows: TGTGCCAGCAGTCCTAGACAGGGGTCTGAAGCTTTCTTT.